Presented here are 2 T cell receptor beta chains from one specimen sequenced in a study of shared clonotypes between healthy human individuals. Some clones are missing from TCRdb's copy, which holds only in-frame ones; the method was immunoSEQ multiplex PCR. There are roughly 590,000 clones in the sample; nearly 97% occur only once, and roughly 0.1% lies in the top ten. Cells designated naive CD8 were CD45RO-negative and were positively selected for CCR7, with terminally differentiated effector memory CD45RA+ cells excluded. Sequencing input: naive CD8+ T cells sorted from blood. The receptors originated from a young woman in good health.

The genes are TRBV28 and TRBJ1-6, with 9 positions matching TRBD1. The CDR3 runs to 15 residues. The ends lost 3 bases at V and 10 bases at J; junction bases unmatched: 7. Germline assignment: CDR1 MDHEN and CDR2 SYDVKM. CDR3 DNA: TGTGCCAGCAGTTTCGCACAGGGGGCAGAATCACCCCTCCACTTT. Its translation: CASSFAQGAESPLHF.

The genes are TRBV7-9 and TRBJ2-7, with D hard to call. V shed 7 bases and J shed 2 bases, with 12 bases lying between them. CDR3 length: 13 amino acids. CDR1 and CDR2 (germline): SEHNR, FQNEAQ (reference sequence). In DNA form, the CDR3 reads TGTGCCAGCATGGGGAATGCCCCCTACGAGCAGTACTTC. It translates to CASMGNAPYEQYF.